This record covers a single T cell receptor beta chain. Its antigen remains unidentified. No much larger clone is present one base from it, and per-base qualities are unavailable. The CDR3 starts with the cysteine, ends with the phenylalanine, and has 18 residues. Here the CDR3 DNA is all that survives: 54 bases in frame from base 1. V ends up 0 bases short and J 5 bases short, with an unmatched junction base count of 12. CDR1 and CDR2 are read off the germline V gene (reference sequence) as WNHNN and SYGVQD. The method behind the library was the immunoSEQ multiplex PCR assay. Sourced from immuneACCESS, this table was stored by TCRdb with only in-frame sequences that have V and J called. A share of the clones is absent; for the studies checked, an unresolved V gene accounts for under half, and the remainder has no known explanation. In this sample the table shows 50,000 to 75,000 clones, roughly 90% of which occur a single time. The ten most abundant clones make up around 3% of the sample.

The data were taken from a study of T cell changes during pregnancy in multiple sclerosis (dated by TCRdb to between 2017 and 2020). A note on the overall study: The study examined how the T cell repertoire changed over the course of pregnancy in women with multiple sclerosis.

This sequence was found in a female donor in good health, enrolled as a control in a pregnancy study. The specimen was peripheral blood, collected in the third trimester of pregnancy. This chain is built from TRBV10-1 and TRBJ2-5; 10 bases in the middle match TRBD2. In nucleotide form, the sequence is TGCGCCAGCAGTGAGTCTTCGCTAGCGGGAGTTGTCCAGGAGACCCAGTACTTC. The encoded protein is CASSESSLAGVVQETQYF.